This T cell receptor beta chain was sequenced for a study of shared clonotypes between healthy human individuals. Overall study results and limits: Naive CD4 clonotypes overlapped across several donors at approximately 5%. Shared clonotypes across all four donors exceeded non-shared ones in generation probability.

The assay was run at deep level. Assay: immunoSEQ multiplex PCR; the TCRdb copy retains only in-frame clones and omits some. The data contain some 2,500,000 clones, approximately 94% of them seen just once; the ten biggest clones take up approximately 0.37%. Every donor, a Caucasian adult, lived in Nashville, Tennessee. A remark on this clone: Its matching antigen is unknown.

The CDR3 runs 12 residues. CDR1 and CDR2 from the germline V gene are SNHLY and FYNNEI. V was trimmed by 11 bases and J by 1 base, leaving 10 bases between them. Sequenced: naive CD4+ T cells from PBMCs. Sample subset: CD45RA+ positively selected. This sequence joins TRBV2 and TRBJ2-3; no firm D call. This clonotype was sampled from a man younger than 35 in good health. Some clones in this sample may be carry-over from other donors' samples. In DNA, the CDR3 is TGTGCCGCAAACCGGGGCACAGATACGCAGTATTTT. As protein: CAANRGTDTQYF.